These 24 T cell receptor beta chains share one sample of origin, sequenced in a study of cytomegalovirus exposure and HLA in healthy donors (TCRdb year 2017). The library was prepared using the immunoSEQ multiplex PCR assay. A mixture of 60 forward primers for TCR Vbeta segments and 13 reverse primers for TCR Jbeta segments was used in the multiplex PCR. Held by TCRdb, this immuneACCESS table contains in-frame sequences only and omits some clones. Under half of the omission traces to an unresolved V gene where checked; the cause of the rest is unknown. This sample holds about 89,000 clones; roughly 80% were observed only once. The ten largest clonotypes hold roughly 1.5% of the sample. Sequencing was carried out using PBMCs. These receptors came from a male donor in good health and CMV-seronegative.

The sample holds a few counts of this clone. CDR3 in DNA: TGTGCCAGCAGCGTCCGGGAGGCTTGGAATTCACCCCTCCACTTT. It yields the protein CASSVREAWNSPLHF. This chain connects TRBV9 to TRBJ1-6, with unresolved D. Germline-derived CDR1 and CDR2 are SGDLS and YYNGEE. Trimming removed 2 bases at V and 7 bases at J, with 13 bases between. This CDR3 has 15 amino acids.

The sample holds a few counts of this clone. The chain is built from TRBV5-1 and TRBJ2-1; the match to TRBD2 covers 8 bases. Germline trimming cut 4 bases from V and 2 bases from J; bases unmatched to any gene: 5. This CDR3 contains 15 residues. Germline assignment: CDR1 SGHRS and CDR2 YFSETQ. CDR3 protein: CASSNSGTTYNEQFF. The DNA for the CDR3 is TGCGCCAGCAGCAATAGCGGGACGACCTACAATGAGCAGTTCTTC.

The chain is built from TRBV6-5 and TRBJ2-7; tentative D call: TRBD2 (5 bases). Germline V CDR1 and CDR2: MNHEY, SVGAGI. The CDR3 loop spans 15 amino acids. V gave up 5 bases and J gave up 4 bases, with 18 bases separating them. The CDR3, as DNA: TGTGCCAGCAGTCCTCGAGGCGGGTCGGCGTACGAGCAGTACTTC. It is translated as CASSPRGGSAYEQYF.

The chain recombines TRBV28 with TRBJ1-5; D remains unclear. CDR1 and CDR2 (germline): MDHEN, SYDVKM. Trimming cost V 3 bases and J 4 bases, with 7 bases left between them. CDR3 length equals 13 residues. CDR3 sequence: CASSFGENQPQHF. The DNA of the CDR3 is TGTGCCAGCAGTTTCGGTGAGAATCAGCCCCAGCATTTT.

The chain uses TRBV9 and TRBJ1-1, with D maybe TRBD1 (5 bases). CDR1 and CDR2 from the germline V gene are SGDLS and YYNGEE. Trimming removed 1 base at V and 7 bases at J, with 14 bases between. The CDR3 is 14 amino acids. CDR3 region: CASSVPSGGGEAFF. The CDR3, as DNA: TGTGCCAGCAGCGTACCCTCCGGGGGGGGTGAAGCTTTCTTT.

This CDR3 is CASSPTGPEAFF. For the CDR3, the DNA is TGTGCCAGCAGCCCGACAGGCCCTGAAGCTTTCTTT. The chain recombines TRBV7-3 with TRBJ1-1; possibly TRBD1 for D (6 bases). V shed 5 bases and J shed 6 bases, with 10 bases lying between them. Germline V lookup: CDR1 SGHTA, CDR2 FQGTGA. The CDR3 is 12 amino acids.

This clone was picked up one time. The CDR3 protein is CASSHTGPDTEAFF. CDR3 nucleotides: TGCGCCAGCAGCCACACAGGGCCCGACACTGAAGCTTTCTTT. J is TRBJ1-1 and V is TRBV5-1, with D maybe TRBD1 (6 bases). This CDR3 is 14 amino acids long. Deletions cut 4 bases from V and 3 bases from J, with 13 bases between. Germline-derived CDR1 and CDR2 are SGHRS and YFSETQ. The complete variable domain, with remaining parts taken from reference TRBV5-1 and TRBJ1-1, reads KAGVTQTPRYLIKTRGQQVTLSCSPISGHRSVSWYQQTPGQGLQFLFEYFSETQRNKGNFPGRFSGRQFSNSRSEMNVSTLELGDSALYLCASSHTGPDTEAFFGQGTRLTVV.

This chain joins TRBV18 and TRBJ2-5; a possible D gene is TRBD1 (6 bases). The germline CDR1 and CDR2 sequences are KGHSH and LQKENI. The CDR3 extends over 13 amino acids. V lost 3 bases, J lost 11 bases, and 16 bases lay in between. The CDR3 reads CASSPNREGQQYF. The CDR3 bases are TGTGCCAGCTCACCGAACAGGGAAGGACAGCAGTACTTC.

The chain is built from TRBV19 and TRBJ2-7; TRBD1 is a possible D gene (6 bases). V was pared by 3 bases and J by 0 bases, with 12 bases between. The CDR3 covers 15 residues. CDR1 is LNHDA, CDR2 SQIVND, per germline (reference sequence). CDR3 sequence (DNA): TGTGCCAGTAGTATGGGCAGGGGAGTCTCCTACGAGCAGTACTTC. Residues: CASSMGRGVSYEQYF. Filled out from reference TRBV19 and TRBJ2-7, the complete variable domain reads DGGITQSPKYLFRKEGQNVTLSCEQNLNHDAMYWYRQDPGQGLRLIYYSQIVNDFQKGDIAEGYSVSREKKESFPLTVTSAQKNPTAFYLCASSMGRGVSYEQYFGPGTRLTVT.

This chain uses TRBV9 with TRBJ2-2; TRBD2 is a possible D gene (6 bases). Trimming took off 0 bases at V and 5 bases at J, with 14 bases between the two ends. Germline V gives CDR1 SGDLS, CDR2 YYNGEE. The CDR3 contains 16 residues. The CDR3 DNA follows: TGTGCCAGCAGCGTAGTGTTCGGGAGTGGAACCGGGGAGCTGTTTTTT. Amino acids: CASSVVFGSGTGELFF. Complete variable domain (other parts from reference TRBV9 and TRBJ2-2): DSGVTQTPKHLITATGQRVTLRCSPRSGDLSVYWYQQSLDQGLQFLIQYYNGEERAKGNILERFSAQQFPDLHSELNLSSLELGDSALYFCASSVVFGSGTGELFFGEGSRLTVL.

This rearrangement joins TRBV6-6 to TRBJ2-3, with D maybe TRBD2 (5 bases). V lost 7 bases, J lost 7 bases, and 12 bases lay in between. There are 12 residues in the CDR3. Looked up from germline, CDR1 is MNHNY and CDR2 is SVGAGI (reference sequence). The DNA for the CDR3 is TGTGCCAGCATGAGGGAGAGATATACGCAGTATTTT. Translating gives CASMRERYTQYF.

This rearrangement joins TRBV7-2 to TRBJ1-2; the match to TRBD1 covers 9 bases. This CDR3 is 16 amino acids long. The germline gives CDR1 SGHTA, CDR2 FQGNSA. J lost 3 bases, V lost 0 bases, and 5 bases had no gene match. CDR3 sequence (DNA): TGTGCCAGCAGCTTAGCCTGGACAGGGGTGGACTATGGCTACACCTTC. Translation gives CASSLAWTGVDYGYTF.

The chain couples TRBV7-2 to TRBJ2-3, with 9 bases that match TRBD1. Germline-derived CDR1 and CDR2 are SGHTA and FQGNSA. V shed 1 base, J shed 3 bases, and the junction held 8 bases outside the gene matches. The CDR3 is 17 amino acids. CDR3 residues: CASSLGWNRGLTDTQYF. In DNA form, the CDR3 reads TGTGCCAGCAGCTTAGGGTGGAACAGGGGGCTGACAGATACGCAGTATTTT. The variable domain in full, with the rest retrieved from reference TRBV7-2 and TRBJ2-3, is GAGVSQSPSNKVTEKGKDVELRCDPISGHTALYWYRQSLGQGLEFLIYFQGNSAPDKSGLPSDRFSAERTGGSVSTLTIQRTQQEDSAVYLCASSLGWNRGLTDTQYFGPGTRLTVL.

The chain links TRBV6-1 to TRBJ2-3, with D perhaps TRBD2 (6 bases). V was clipped by 8 bases and J by 3 bases, with 15 bases between them. The CDR3 runs to 14 residues. Germline V gene lookup returns CDR1 MNHNS and CDR2 SASEGT. This CDR3 is CASSSGGLTDTQYF. For the CDR3, the DNA is TGTGCCAGCTCCTCCGGGGGACTGACAGATACGCAGTATTTT.

The rearrangement uses TRBV11-3 and TRBJ2-1, with unresolved D. The CDR3 is made up of 13 amino acids. Germline CDR1 and CDR2: SGHNT and YENEEA. V was trimmed by 5 bases and J by 7 bases, leaving 12 bases between them. The CDR3 spells CASSGLAGNEQFF. The CDR3 DNA reads TGTGCCAGCAGCGGCCTCGCAGGTAATGAGCAGTTCTTC.

V is TRBV19 and J is TRBJ2-7; 16 bases match TRBD2. This CDR3 comprises 17 residues. CDR1 is LNHDA and CDR2 is SQIVND in the germline V gene (reference sequence). V was pared by 3 bases and J by 2 bases, with 4 bases of the junction left unmatched. The CDR3: CASSMGLAGGAAYEQYF. The CDR3 DNA follows: TGTGCCAGTAGTATGGGACTAGCGGGAGGGGCGGCCTACGAGCAGTACTTC.

The rearrangement uses TRBV6-6 and TRBJ2-2; TRBD1 matches at 7 bases. The CDR3 has 15 residues. Germline lookup yields CDR1 MNHNY and CDR2 SVGAGI (reference sequence). V shed 6 bases and J 6 bases; nucleotides not matched to a gene: 10. CDR3 DNA sequence: TGTGCCAGCAGCCCAGGGACAGACTCTTCCGGGGAGCTGTTTTTT. Residues: CASSPGTDSSGELFF.

The chain combines TRBV4-3 with TRBJ2-7, with 9 nucleotides matching TRBD1. V lost 0 bases and J lost 0; bases outside the gene matches: 9. The CDR3 spans 18 residues. Germline V CDR1 and CDR2: LGHNA, YSLEER. This CDR3 reads CASSQDRSGQGRSYEQYF. CDR3 nucleotides: TGCGCCAGCAGCCAAGATAGATCGGGACAGGGACGCTCCTACGAGCAGTACTTC.

This clone has just a few counts. The chain is built from TRBV7-2 and TRBJ2-3; D call uncertain. The CDR3 has 13 residues. Deletions cut 4 bases from V and 2 bases from J, with 7 bases between. Germline CDR1 is SGHTA and CDR2 is FQGNSA. The CDR3 reads CASSSYPTDTQYF. The CDR3 region has the DNA TGTGCCAGCAGCTCCTATCCCACAGATACGCAGTATTTT.

The chain uses TRBV10-3 and TRBJ2-1; 12 positions agree with TRBD2. The V and J ends lost 6 bases and 5 bases, in that order; junction bases with no gene match: 14. The CDR3 has 18 amino acids. Germline assignment: CDR1 ENHRY and CDR2 SYGVKD. This chain's CDR3 is CAISPLRERLAGDNEQFF. The CDR3 nucleotides read TGTGCCATCAGCCCTTTGAGGGAAAGACTAGCGGGAGACAATGAGCAGTTCTTC.

The chain has TRBV9 and TRBJ2-4, with D perhaps matching TRBD2 (5 bases). The length of the CDR3 is 16 residues. CDR1 and CDR2 from the germline V gene are SGDLS and YYNGEE. Trimming removed 0 bases from V and 0 bases from J, with 10 bases in between. The CDR3 reads CASSVGDEGAKNIQYF. The CDR3, as DNA: TGTGCCAGCAGCGTAGGAGATGAGGGAGCCAAAAACATTCAGTACTTC.

The chain carries TRBV5-1 and TRBJ2-7; TRBD1 matches 10 bases. With V trimmed by 3 bases and J by 6 bases, 6 bases remained unmatched. The CDR3 is made up of 14 amino acids. Germline CDR1 and CDR2: SGHRS and YFSETQ. CDR3 protein: CASSSGQGLGEQYF. CDR3 DNA sequence: TGCGCCAGCAGCTCGGGACAGGGGCTCGGCGAGCAGTACTTC. Full variable domain (remainder filled in from reference TRBV5-1 and TRBJ2-7): KAGVTQTPRYLIKTRGQQVTLSCSPISGHRSVSWYQQTPGQGLQFLFEYFSETQRNKGNFPGRFSGRQFSNSRSEMNVSTLELGDSALYLCASSSGQGLGEQYFGPGTRLTVT.

This clone occurred once. The chain joins TRBV9 to TRBJ2-7; maybe TRBD1 (5 bases). Germline V gene data show CDR1 as SGDLS and CDR2 as YYNGEE. This CDR3 has 13 residues. V lost 4 bases to trimming and J lost 6 bases, with 14 bases between them. The CDR3 sequence is CASSLRDRSEQYF. The DNA for the CDR3 is TGTGCCAGCAGCCTACGCGACAGAAGCGAGCAGTACTTC.

This rearrangement joins TRBV14 to TRBJ1-2; 8 positions match TRBD1. V dropped 2 bases and J dropped 2; count of bases not matched to a gene: 7. This CDR3 comprises 16 residues. CDR1 SGHDN and CDR2 FVKESK come from the germline V gene. CDR3 protein: CASSQLTGGLNYGYTF. The CDR3, as DNA: TGTGCCAGCAGCCAACTCACAGGGGGTTTGAACTATGGCTACACCTTC.